These 18 T cell receptor beta chains were all obtained from the same sample, sequenced in a study of shared clonotypes between healthy human individuals. Only in-frame clones appear in the TCRdb table, and some are missing; sequencing was by immunoSEQ multiplex PCR. The data show 2.5 million or so clones, over 85% seen once. Material: naive CD4+ T cells sorted from blood. The subset: CD45RA+ positively selected. Source of these receptors: a man younger than 35 in good health.

This rearrangement joins TRBV19 to TRBJ2-1; 9 nucleotides align to TRBD2. V gave up 6 bases and J gave up 1 base; unmatched junction bases: 4. This CDR3 spans 15 amino acids. CDR1 is LNHDA, CDR2 SQIVND, per germline (reference sequence). DNA of the CDR3: TGTGCCAGTAGCCAAAGCGGGGGGTCCTACAATGAGCAGTTCTTC. Encoded protein: CASSQSGGSYNEQFF.

Of note for this clone: The same CDR3 is also encoded by other DNA sequences in this sample. The chain has TRBV30 and TRBJ1-3, with no clear D. Germline V lookup: CDR1 GTSNPN, CDR2 SVGIG (reference sequence). The CDR3 has 13 residues. V lost 2 bases and J lost 0, with 5 bases in between. CDR3 DNA: TGTGCCTGGAGTTTGGCCTCTGGAAACACCATATATTTT. This sequence encodes CAWSLASGNTIYF.

V and J are TRBV5-4 and TRBJ1-2; D is perhaps TRBD1 (5 bases). Trimming took 0 bases from V and 4 from J, leaving 13 bases between them. CDR3 length equals 15 residues. CDR1 and CDR2 from the germline V gene are SGHNT and YYREEE (reference sequence). CDR3 in DNA: TGTGCCAGCAGCTTGGTCGGGGGAGGTAGCTATGGCTACACCTTC. Its protein product is CASSLVGGGSYGYTF.

V usage is TRBV30 and J usage is TRBJ1-4, with 10 bases aligning to TRBD1. The CDR3 runs to 17 residues. The germline V gene encodes CDR1 GTSNPN and CDR2 SVGIG (reference sequence). Trimming took 4 bases from V and 7 from J; bases not matched to a gene: 15. The CDR3 sequence: CAWKAGTGVGGGEKLFF. Here the CDR3 DNA reads TGTGCCTGGAAAGCCGGGACAGGGGTCGGTGGGGGTGAAAAACTGTTTTTT.

This rearrangement joins TRBV5-4 to TRBJ2-1; 10 bases are shared with TRBD1. J was trimmed by 3 bases and V by 2 bases; bases with no gene match: 5. Germline loops: CDR1 SGHNT, CDR2 YYREEE (reference sequence). The CDR3 spans 16 residues. CDR3 region: CASSLIDRGLYNEQFF. CDR3 DNA sequence: TGTGCCAGCAGCTTAATCGACAGGGGGCTCTACAATGAGCAGTTCTTC.

Note on this clone: The sample has other DNA sequences that encode this CDR3 too. The J gene is TRBJ2-6, the V gene TRBV18; D not resolved. This CDR3 contains 14 residues. The V end lost 3 bases, the J end lost 4 bases, and 7 bases lay between the germline ends. Germline-derived CDR1 and CDR2 are KGHSH and LQKENI. The CDR3 DNA is TGTGCCAGCTCACCTTCTACGGGGGCCAACGTCCTGACTTTC. Encoded protein: CASSPSTGANVLTF.

J is TRBJ2-5 and V is TRBV19; 14 bases line up with TRBD2. The germline gives CDR1 LNHDA, CDR2 SQIVND (reference sequence). V was clipped by 6 bases and J by 2 bases; unmatched bases: 5. The length of the CDR3 is 16 residues. The CDR3: CASRTSGRVGQETQYF. The DNA of the CDR3 is TGTGCCAGTAGGACTAGCGGGAGGGTGGGTCAAGAGACCCAGTACTTC. Combining the CDR3 with reference TRBV19 and TRBJ2-5 gives the whole variable domain DGGITQSPKYLFRKEGQNVTLSCEQNLNHDAMYWYRQDPGQGLRLIYYSQIVNDFQKGDIAEGYSVSREKKESFPLTVTSAQKNPTAFYLCASRTSGRVGQETQYFGPGTRLLVL.

This clone was found a few times. The genes are TRBV5-8 and TRBJ1-1; no definite D call. Trimming stripped 4 bases from V and 5 bases from J, with 6 bases between. The CDR3 is 11 amino acids. The germline CDR1 and CDR2 sequences are SGHTS and YDEGEE. The CDR3 coding sequence is TGTGCCAGCAGCGCCAGAACTGAAGCTTTCTTT. It encodes CASSARTEAFF.

The chain uses TRBV6-1 and TRBJ2-7; TRBD1 might be the D (5 bases). This CDR3 spans 15 amino acids. Trimming shortened V by 3 bases and J by 4 bases, and 16 bases separated the two germline ends. In germline, CDR1 is MNHNS, CDR2 SASEGT. The CDR3 DNA reads TGTGCCAGCAGTGATTCAGTCAGGGTGGGGTACGAGCAGTACTTC. It is translated as CASSDSVRVGYEQYF.

The rearrangement links TRBV11-1 to TRBJ1-5; D gene unclear. This CDR3 comprises 13 residues. V lost 3 bases, J lost 6 bases, and 9 bases lay in between. CDR1 and CDR2 (germline): SGHAT, FQDESV (reference sequence). Here the CDR3 reads CASSLLAGQPQHF. The CDR3 coding sequence is TGTGCCAGCAGCTTGCTAGCGGGTCAGCCCCAGCATTTT. Based on the CDR3 plus reference TRBV11-1 and TRBJ1-5, the full variable domain is EAEVAQSPRYKITEKSQAVAFWCDPISGHATLYWYRQILGQGPELLVQFQDESVVDDSQLPKDRFSAERLKGVDSTLKIQPAELGDSAMYLCASSLLAGQPQHFGDGTRLSIL.

This sequence joins TRBV7-9 and TRBJ1-1; D may be TRBD1 (6 bases). Trimming shortened V by 2 bases and J by 1 base, and 11 bases separated the two germline ends. CDR1 and CDR2 from the germline V gene are SEHNR and FQNEAQ (reference sequence). The CDR3 totals 15 residues. The CDR3, as DNA: TGTGCCAGCAGCTTATACAGGGAAGAGAACACTGAAGCTTTCTTT. It codes for CASSLYREENTEAFF.

The CDR3 sequence: CASYMGGSAEAFF. In nucleotides, the CDR3 is TGCGCCAGCTATATGGGAGGTTCTGCTGAAGCTTTCTTT. The chain couples TRBV5-1 to TRBJ1-1; D is ambiguous. The V gene's germline CDR1 is SGHRS and CDR2 YFSETQ. V dropped 7 bases and J dropped 6 bases, with 16 bases sitting between them. The CDR3 runs to 13 residues. The full variable domain, its missing parts supplied by reference TRBV5-1 and TRBJ1-1, is KAGVTQTPRYLIKTRGQQVTLSCSPISGHRSVSWYQQTPGQGLQFLFEYFSETQRNKGNFPGRFSGRQFSNSRSEMNVSTLELGDSALYLCASYMGGSAEAFFGQGTRLTVV.

This rearrangement joins TRBV7-2 to TRBJ2-5; 11 bases line up with TRBD2. Germline values: CDR1 SGHTA, CDR2 FQGNSA. The V and J ends lost 6 bases and 4 bases, in that order; junction bases with no gene match: 7. CDR3 length equals 15 residues. The CDR3 bases are TGTGCCAGCAGTCCACTAGCGGGAGAGGGAGAGACCCAGTACTTC. This encodes CASSPLAGEGETQYF.

The chain combines TRBV18 with TRBJ1-5; D perhaps matches TRBD1 (6 bases). The V end lost 0 bases, the J end lost 11 bases, and 23 bases lay between the germline ends. The CDR3 has 17 residues. From germline, CDR1 is KGHSH and CDR2 LQKENI. The CDR3 DNA sequence: TGTGCCAGCTCACCACCCAACCCAGGGGTTGGTAAGGGGGCCCAGCATTTT. This codes for CASSPPNPGVGKGAQHF. The whole variable domain, filled in from reference TRBV18 and TRBJ1-5, reads NAGVMQNPRHLVRRRGQEARLRCSPMKGHSHVYWYRQLPEEGLKFMVYLQKENIIDESGMPKERFSAEFPKEGPSILRIQQVVRGDSAAYFCASSPPNPGVGKGAQHFGDGTRLSIL.

V usage is TRBV4-2 and J usage is TRBJ2-7, with D possibly called TRBD1 or TRBD2 (6 bases each). Germline V gene lookup returns CDR1 LGHNA and CDR2 YNFKEQ. V was clipped by 2 bases and J by 0 bases, with 11 bases between them. This CDR3 has 15 amino acids. CDR3 region: CASSQLGGSSYEQYF. The CDR3, as DNA: TGTGCCAGCAGCCAACTCGGGGGCAGCTCCTACGAGCAGTACTTC.

With regard to this clone: Other DNA sequences in this specimen translate into the identical CDR3. This rearrangement joins TRBV7-2 to TRBJ1-1; a weak D match, TRBD1 (6 bases). V dropped 2 bases and J dropped 3 bases, with 7 bases sitting between them. Per the germline V gene, CDR1 is SGHTA and CDR2 is FQGNSA. This CDR3 spans 13 amino acids. The CDR3 DNA sequence: TGTGCCAGCAGCTTAAGGGGGTACACTGAAGCTTTCTTT. Translating gives CASSLRGYTEAFF.

The sample holds a few counts of this clone. V gene TRBV2 combines with J gene TRBJ1-4; maybe TRBD1 (6 bases). CDR3 size: 14 residues. Trimming pared 3 bases from V and 6 bases from J, leaving 11 bases between. Germline CDR1 is SNHLY and CDR2 is FYNNEI. The DNA of the CDR3 is TGTGCCAGCAGTGATTGGGGGCCCGATGAAAAACTGTTTTTT. Amino acid sequence: CASSDWGPDEKLFF. Complete variable domain (other parts from reference TRBV2 and TRBJ1-4): EPEVTQTPSHQVTQMGQEVILRCVPISNHLYFYWYRQILGQKVEFLVSFYNNEISEKSEIFDDQFSVERPDGSNFTLKIRSTKLEDSAMYFCASSDWGPDEKLFFGSGTQLSVL.

The chain recombines TRBV28 with TRBJ2-7; 11 positions match TRBD1. CDR3 length: 14 residues. The ends lost 7 bases at V and 3 bases at J; junction bases unmatched: 5. CDR1 is MDHEN, CDR2 SYDVKM, per germline. This chain's CDR3 is CASTSGTGGYEQYF. In DNA form, the CDR3 reads TGTGCCAGCACATCCGGGACAGGGGGCTACGAGCAGTACTTC.